This paragraph covers one TCR beta chain sequence. This record comes from a study of blood T cells in healthy people across ages. A J-beta primer mix and a sample-barcoded 5' primer were used in a second PCR of roughly 7 to 12 cycles. TCRdb called the 5' RACE reads again in MiXCR, with one record for every CDR3 protein. The top ten clones hold 2.5% to 3.5% of a sample with around 800,000 distinct CDR3 sequences, roughly 25% of them seen once. Trimming left V 6 bases short and J 8 bases short, with 16 bases between. The CDR3 is 14 residues long. Germline CDR1 and CDR2: MRHNA and SNTAGT. These sequences were also reported in another study, on T cells of mothers and their children.

The chain joins TRBV6-4 to TRBJ1-4; D not resolved. Sequencing used blood. This clonotype was sampled from a boy aged 5 to 17 in good health. In DNA, the CDR3 is TGTGCCAGCAGAGAGTGGGTATGGAAGGAAAAACTGTTTTTT. Translating gives CASREWVWKEKLFF.